This T cell receptor beta chain was identified in a study of cytomegalovirus exposure and HLA in healthy donors. General observations from the study: The classifier reportedly diagnosed cytomegalovirus status with high specificity and sensitivity. The sole available immune exposure information was CMV serostatus. Specificity of three CMV-associated chains for CMV antigens was verified in vitro.

Primers for the PCR totalled 60 Vbeta and 13 Jbeta. The repertoire was sequenced with immunoSEQ multiplex PCR; TCRdb's copy has only in-frame clones and lacks some. The sample includes about 120,000 clones, around three quarters seen only once; the top ten take less than 3%. Trimming took 5 bases from V and 2 from J; bases not matched to a gene: 8. Looked up from germline, CDR1 is SEHNR and CDR2 is FQNEAQ (reference sequence). This CDR3 is 16 amino acids long. Comments on this clone: The target antigen is unknown.

What was sequenced was PBMCs. The chain couples TRBV7-9 to TRBJ1-2; 10 bases match TRBD1. This clonotype was sampled from a man in his thirties or forties in good health and CMV-seronegative. The CDR3 region has the DNA TGTGCCAGCAGCCATGTCCCGGGACAGGGGAACTATGGCTACACCTTC. Its translation: CASSHVPGQGNYGYTF.